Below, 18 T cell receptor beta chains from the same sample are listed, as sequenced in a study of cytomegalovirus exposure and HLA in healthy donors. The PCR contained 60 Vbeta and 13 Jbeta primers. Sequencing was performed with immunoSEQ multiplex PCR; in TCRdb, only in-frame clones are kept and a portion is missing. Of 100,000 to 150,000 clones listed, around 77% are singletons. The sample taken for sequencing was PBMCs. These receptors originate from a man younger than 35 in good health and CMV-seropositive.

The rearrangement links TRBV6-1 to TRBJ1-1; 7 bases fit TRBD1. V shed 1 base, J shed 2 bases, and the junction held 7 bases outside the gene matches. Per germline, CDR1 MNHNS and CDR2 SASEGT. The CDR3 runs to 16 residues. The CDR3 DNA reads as TGTGCCAGCAGTGAAGTATTGACAGGGATCAACACTGAAGCTTTCTTT. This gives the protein CASSEVLTGINTEAFF.

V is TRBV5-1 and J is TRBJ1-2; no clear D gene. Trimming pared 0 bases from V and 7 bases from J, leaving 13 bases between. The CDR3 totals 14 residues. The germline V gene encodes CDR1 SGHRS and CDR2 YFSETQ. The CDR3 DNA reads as TGCGCCAGCAGCTTGGTACGGGAAACCGGTGGCTACACCTTC. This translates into CASSLVRETGGYTF.

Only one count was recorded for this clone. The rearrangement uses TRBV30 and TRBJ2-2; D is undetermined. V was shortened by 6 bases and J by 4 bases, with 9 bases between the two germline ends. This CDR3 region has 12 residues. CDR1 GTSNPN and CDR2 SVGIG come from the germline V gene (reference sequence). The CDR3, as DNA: TGTGCCTGCTTGTATTTCACCGGGGAGCTGTTTTTT. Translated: CACLYFTGELFF. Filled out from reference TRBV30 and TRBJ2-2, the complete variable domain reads SQTIHQWPATLVQPVGSPLSLECTVEGTSNPNLYWYRQAAGRGLQLLFYSVGIGQISSEVPQNLSASRPQDRQFILSSKKLLLSDSGFYLCACLYFTGELFFGEGSRLTVL.

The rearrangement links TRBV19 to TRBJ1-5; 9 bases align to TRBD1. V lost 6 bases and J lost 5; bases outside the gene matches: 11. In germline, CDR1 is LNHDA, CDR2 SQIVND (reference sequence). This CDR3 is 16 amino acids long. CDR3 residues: CASSEGTGYQYQPQHF. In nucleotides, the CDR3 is TGTGCCAGTAGCGAAGGGACAGGGTATCAGTATCAGCCCCAGCATTTT.

This chain's CDR3 is CAWSVRGGWAEAFF. The CDR3 region has the DNA TGTGCCTGGAGTGTACGTGGGGGGTGGGCTGAAGCTTTCTTT. The V and J genes are TRBV30 and TRBJ1-1; D may be TRBD1 (5 bases). V shed 0 bases and J shed 6 bases, with 14 bases lying between them. This CDR3 is built from 14 residues. Germline V lookup: CDR1 GTSNPN, CDR2 SVGIG (reference sequence).

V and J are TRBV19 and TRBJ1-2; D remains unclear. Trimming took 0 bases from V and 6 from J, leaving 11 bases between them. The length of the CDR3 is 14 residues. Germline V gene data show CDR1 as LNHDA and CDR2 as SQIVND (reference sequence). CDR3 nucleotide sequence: TGTGCCAGTAGTATAGATCGAGACAAGGATGGCTACACCTTC. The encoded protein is CASSIDRDKDGYTF.

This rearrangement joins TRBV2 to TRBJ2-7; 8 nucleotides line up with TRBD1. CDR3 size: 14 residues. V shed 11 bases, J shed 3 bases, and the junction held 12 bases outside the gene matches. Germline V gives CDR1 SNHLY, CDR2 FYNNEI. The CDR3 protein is CAGTTGDSVYEQYF. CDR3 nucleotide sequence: TGTGCCGGAACGACAGGGGATTCAGTCTACGAGCAGTACTTC.

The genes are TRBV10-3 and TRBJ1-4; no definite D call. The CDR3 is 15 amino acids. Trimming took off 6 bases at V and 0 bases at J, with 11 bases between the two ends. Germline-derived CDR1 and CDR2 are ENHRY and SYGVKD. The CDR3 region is CAISRTSATNEKLFF. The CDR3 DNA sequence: TGTGCCATCAGCAGGACTTCTGCAACTAATGAAAAACTGTTTTTT.

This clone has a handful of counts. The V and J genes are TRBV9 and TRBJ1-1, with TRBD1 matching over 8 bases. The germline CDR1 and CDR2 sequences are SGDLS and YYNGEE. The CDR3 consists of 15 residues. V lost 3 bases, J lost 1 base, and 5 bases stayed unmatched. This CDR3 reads CASSATGTGNTEAFF. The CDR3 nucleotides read TGTGCCAGCAGCGCAACCGGGACAGGGAACACTGAAGCTTTCTTT.

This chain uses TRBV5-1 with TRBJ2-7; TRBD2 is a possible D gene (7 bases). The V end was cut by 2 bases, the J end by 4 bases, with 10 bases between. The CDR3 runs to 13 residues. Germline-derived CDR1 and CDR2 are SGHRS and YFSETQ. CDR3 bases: TGCGCCAGCAGCTTCGGGGGGCGTTACGAGCAGTACTTC. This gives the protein CASSFGGRYEQYF. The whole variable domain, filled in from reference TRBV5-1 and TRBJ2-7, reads KAGVTQTPRYLIKTRGQQVTLSCSPISGHRSVSWYQQTPGQGLQFLFEYFSETQRNKGNFPGRFSGRQFSNSRSEMNVSTLELGDSALYLCASSFGGRYEQYFGPGTRLTVT.

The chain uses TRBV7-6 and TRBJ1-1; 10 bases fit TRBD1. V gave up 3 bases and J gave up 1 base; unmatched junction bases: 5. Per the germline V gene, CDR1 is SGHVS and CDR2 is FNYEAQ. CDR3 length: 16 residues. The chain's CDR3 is CASSFGTGVANTEAFF. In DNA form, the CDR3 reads TGTGCCAGCAGCTTTGGGACAGGGGTGGCGAACACTGAAGCTTTCTTT.

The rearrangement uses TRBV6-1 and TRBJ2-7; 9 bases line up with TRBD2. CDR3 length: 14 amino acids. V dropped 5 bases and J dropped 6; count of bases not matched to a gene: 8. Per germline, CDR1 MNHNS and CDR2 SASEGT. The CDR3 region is CASSSGTSLFEQYF. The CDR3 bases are TGTGCCAGCAGTTCCGGGACTAGCTTATTCGAGCAGTACTTC.

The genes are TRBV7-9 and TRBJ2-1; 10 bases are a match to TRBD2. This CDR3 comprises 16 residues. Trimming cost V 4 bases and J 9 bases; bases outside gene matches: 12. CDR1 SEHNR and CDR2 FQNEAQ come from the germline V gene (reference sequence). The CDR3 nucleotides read TGTGCCAGCAGCTCCCTCACTAGCGGGGCCTTCATTGAGCAGTTCTTC. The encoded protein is CASSSLTSGAFIEQFF.

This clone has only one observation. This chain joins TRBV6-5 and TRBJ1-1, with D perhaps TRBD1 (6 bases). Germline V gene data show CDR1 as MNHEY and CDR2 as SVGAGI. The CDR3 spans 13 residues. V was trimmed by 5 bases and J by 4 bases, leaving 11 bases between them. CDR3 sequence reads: CASSKGVGTEAFF. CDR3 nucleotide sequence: TGTGCCAGCAGTAAGGGGGTCGGCACTGAAGCTTTCTTT.

The CDR3 DNA sequence: TGCGCCAGCAGCCAAACCGCTAGCGGGTACAATGAGCAGTTCTTC. This sequence encodes CASSQTASGYNEQFF. This chain links TRBV4-1 with TRBJ2-1, with TRBD2 identical over 8 bases. The CDR3 is 15 amino acids. The germline gives CDR1 MGHRA, CDR2 YSYEKL. V shed 2 bases and J 4 bases; nucleotides not matched to a gene: 4.

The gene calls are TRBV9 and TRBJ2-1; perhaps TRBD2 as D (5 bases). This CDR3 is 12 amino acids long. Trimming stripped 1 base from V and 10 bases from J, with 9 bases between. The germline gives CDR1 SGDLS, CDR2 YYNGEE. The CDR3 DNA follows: TGTGCCAGCAGCGTATTTGGGGAGGAGCAGTTCTTC. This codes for CASSVFGEEQFF.

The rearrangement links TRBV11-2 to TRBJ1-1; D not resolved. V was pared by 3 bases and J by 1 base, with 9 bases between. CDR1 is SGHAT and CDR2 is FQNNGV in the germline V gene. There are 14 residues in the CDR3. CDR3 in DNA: TGTGCCAGCAGCTTGTACAATTCGAACACTGAAGCTTTCTTT. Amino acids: CASSLYNSNTEAFF.

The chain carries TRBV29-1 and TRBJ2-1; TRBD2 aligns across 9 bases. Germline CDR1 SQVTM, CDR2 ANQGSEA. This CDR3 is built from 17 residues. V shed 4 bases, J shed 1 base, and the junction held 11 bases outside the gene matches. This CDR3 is CSVVRGREGLSYNEQFF. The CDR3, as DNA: TGCAGCGTTGTGAGAGGGCGGGAGGGCCTTTCCTACAATGAGCAGTTCTTC.